Listed here are 30 T cell receptor beta chains from one sample, sequenced in a study of blood T cell repertoires in COVID-19. TCRdb's table, derived via immunoSEQ multiplex PCR, lists solely in-frame clones and lacks some. The sample carries about 350,000 clones, about 90% recorded once. Input material: PBMCs or T cells enriched from blood (not recorded which). Receptors were obtained from a woman aged 25-40 years who had been exposed to COVID-19.

The V gene is TRBV3-1 (or the pseudogene TRBV3-2), the J gene TRBJ2-7; D remains ambiguous. This CDR3 comprises 16 residues. Trimming removed 3 bases at V and 0 bases at J, with 15 bases between. The V gene's germline CDR1 is LGHDT and CDR2 YNNKEL (reference sequence). In DNA form, the CDR3 reads TGTGCCAGCAGCCATAGGAGCAAAGTTTACTCCTACGAGCAGTACTTC. Its translation is CASSHRSKVYSYEQYF.

The gene calls are TRBV28 and TRBJ2-7; TRBD1 matches at 8 bases. Per the germline V gene, CDR1 is MDHEN and CDR2 is SYDVKM. This CDR3 spans 15 amino acids. With 5 bases clipped from V and 1 base from J, the junction kept 7 bases outside the gene matches. The CDR3 DNA reads TGTGCCAGCAGTGCGCCGGGACAGGCTTCCTACGAGCAGTACTTC. Amino acids: CASSAPGQASYEQYF.

This rearrangement joins TRBV19 to TRBJ1-1, with 7 nucleotides matching TRBD1. CDR3 size: 14 residues. Germline V gene data show CDR1 as LNHDA and CDR2 as SQIVND (reference sequence). V was pared by 7 bases and J by 1 base, with 6 bases of the junction left unmatched. The CDR3 is CASTSGTENTEAFF. Here the CDR3 DNA reads TGTGCCAGTACCTCCGGGACAGAGAACACTGAAGCTTTCTTT.

The chain is built from TRBV25-1 and TRBJ1-1; TRBD1 is a possible D gene (5 bases). This CDR3 spans 14 amino acids. V was shortened by 0 bases and J by 3 bases, with 8 bases between the two germline ends. Looked up from germline, CDR1 is MGHDK and CDR2 is SYGVNS. The CDR3 is CASSEYGAYTEAFF. In DNA, the CDR3 is TGTGCCAGCAGTGAATATGGGGCGTACACTGAAGCTTTCTTT. The whole variable domain, remainder taken from reference TRBV25-1 and TRBJ1-1, is EADIYQTPRYLVIGTGKKITLECSQTMGHDKMYWYQQDPGMELHLIHYSYGVNSTEKGDLSSESTVSRIRTEHFPLTLESARPSHTSQYLCASSEYGAYTEAFFGQGTRLTVV.

The gene calls are TRBV2 and TRBJ2-7; D may be TRBD2 (6 bases). Germline CDR1 is SNHLY and CDR2 is FYNNEI. The CDR3 contains 13 residues. Trimming took off 11 bases at V and 2 bases at J, with 16 bases between the two ends. CDR3 in DNA: TGTGCCCTACGCCAGCGGGCGGCCTACGAGCAGTACTTC. It translates to CALRQRAAYEQYF. The entire variable domain, with the rest obtained from reference TRBV2 and TRBJ2-7, is as follows: EPEVTQTPSHQVTQMGQEVILRCVPISNHLYFYWYRQILGQKVEFLVSFYNNEISEKSEIFDDQFSVERPDGSNFTLKIRSTKLEDSAMYFCALRQRAAYEQYFGPGTRLTVT.

The V and J genes are TRBV12-2 and TRBJ2-3; TRBD2, as called in the table, went unchecked against the DNA. TRBV12-2 is marked as a pseudogene. The CDR3 runs to 18 residues. The CDR3, as DNA: TGTGCAAGTCGCTTAGTACGAAGTAGCGGGAGGGTGGCAGATACGCAGTATTTT. Amino acids: CASRLVRSSGRVADTQYF.

The chain is built from TRBV11-1 and TRBJ2-7; a possible D gene is TRBD1 (5 bases). The V end was cut by 5 bases, the J end by 1 base, with 15 bases between. CDR3 length: 15 amino acids. Germline-derived CDR1 and CDR2 are SGHAT and FQDESV (reference sequence). The CDR3 protein is CASSPTGRGSYEQYF. The CDR3 nucleotides read TGTGCCAGCAGCCCCACAGGAAGGGGTTCCTACGAGCAGTACTTC.

V usage is TRBV5-1 and J usage is TRBJ2-1; 7 positions agree with TRBD2. This CDR3 is built from 19 residues. The V gene end was trimmed by 0 bases and the J gene end by 4 bases; junction bases not matched to a gene: 16. Germline lookup yields CDR1 SGHRS and CDR2 YFSETQ. The CDR3 loop reads CASSLGSPDPGLTYNEQFF. As DNA, the CDR3 is TGCGCCAGCAGCTTGGGGTCGCCGGATCCGGGACTAACTTACAATGAGCAGTTCTTC.

The chain has TRBV11-3 and TRBJ1-1; D might be TRBD1 (5 bases). Germline V CDR1 and CDR2: SGHNT, YENEEA. This CDR3 spans 16 amino acids. Trimming stripped 3 bases from V and 1 base from J, with 15 bases between. The CDR3 is CASSFRGSFQNTEAFF. The CDR3 DNA reads as TGTGCCAGCAGCTTTAGGGGTTCCTTCCAGAACACTGAAGCTTTCTTT.

This chain joins TRBV7-3 and TRBJ2-1; 9 bases align to TRBD2. Germline values: CDR1 SGHTA, CDR2 FQGTGA. This CDR3 has 15 amino acids. Trimming cost V 5 bases and J 1 base; bases outside gene matches: 3. CDR3 DNA: TGTGCCAGCAGCAGACTAGCGGCTTCCTACAATGAGCAGTTCTTC. It translates to CASSRLAASYNEQFF.

The J gene is TRBJ2-2, the V gene TRBV3-1 (or the pseudogene TRBV3-2); D might be TRBD1 (5 bases). Trimming left V 4 bases short and J 4 bases short, with 10 bases between. This CDR3 spans 14 amino acids. Germline V CDR1 and CDR2: LGHDT, YNNKEL (reference sequence). The CDR3 DNA reads TGTGCCAGCAGCCTGGACACACGCACCGGGGAGCTGTTTTTT. It encodes CASSLDTRTGELFF.

The chain employs TRBV29-1 and TRBJ2-2; D may be TRBD1 (5 bases). With 4 bases removed from V and 0 bases from J, the gap between germline ends came to 9 bases. This CDR3 spans 14 amino acids. CDR1 is SQVTM and CDR2 is ANQGSEA in the germline V gene. CDR3 in DNA: TGCAGCGTTGGAACAGGACCGAACACCGGGGAGCTGTTTTTT. Residues: CSVGTGPNTGELFF.

V usage is TRBV2 and J usage is TRBJ2-7, with D uncertain. Looked up from germline, CDR1 is SNHLY and CDR2 is FYNNEI. The CDR3 length is 14 residues. V gave up 3 bases and J gave up 2 bases, with 11 bases separating them. The CDR3 DNA is TGTGCCAGCAGTGAGGGCTCCGGTGCCTACGAGCAGTACTTC. This translates into CASSEGSGAYEQYF.

The genes are TRBV27 and TRBJ2-1; 8 nucleotides match TRBD2. Germline lookup yields CDR1 MNHEY and CDR2 SMNVEV (reference sequence). J lost 1 base, V lost 0 bases, and 5 bases had no gene match. This CDR3 spans 17 amino acids. The CDR3 bases are TGTGCCAGCAGTTTATCTCCTACTAGCGGTTCCTACAATGAGCAGTTCTTC. It yields the protein CASSLSPTSGSYNEQFF.

The V gene is TRBV7-9, the J gene TRBJ2-5, with 8 bases that match TRBD1. This CDR3 is built from 14 residues. Germline V gene data show CDR1 as SEHNR and CDR2 as FQNEAQ (reference sequence). V was pared by 5 bases and J by 5 bases, with 7 bases of the junction left unmatched. The CDR3 DNA sequence: TGTGCCAGCAGCCCCCCGACAGGGGTGGAGACCCAGTACTTC. Translated, it gives CASSPPTGVETQYF. Based on the CDR3 plus reference TRBV7-9 and TRBJ2-5, the full variable domain is DTGVSQNPRHKITKRGQNVTFRCDPISEHNRLYWYRQTLGQGPEFLTYFQNEAQLEKSRLLSDRFSAERPKGSFSTLEIQRTEQGDSAMYLCASSPPTGVETQYFGPGTRLLVL.

The CDR3 sequence is CASSRRGTSVAYEQYF. The CDR3 nucleotides read TGTGCCAGCAGCCGCCGTGGAACTAGCGTTGCCTACGAGCAGTACTTC. The chain employs TRBV3-1 (or the pseudogene TRBV3-2) and TRBJ2-7; 7 nucleotides match TRBD2. Trimming removed 4 bases from V and 2 bases from J; junction bases left unmatched: 11. Germline V CDR1 and CDR2: LGHDT, YNNKEL (reference sequence). CDR3 length: 16 amino acids.

This clone was counted a single time. CDR3 sequence: CAIRERLPDTQYF. CDR3 DNA sequence: TGTGCCATCAGGGAGAGACTACCCGATACGCAGTATTTT. The chain uses TRBV10-3 and TRBJ2-3; possible D gene TRBD2, 5 bases. Germline V gene sequence: CDR1 ENHRY, CDR2 SYGVKD. V lost 6 bases, J lost 6 bases, and 13 bases lay in between. CDR3 length: 13 residues.

The chain uses TRBV6-5 and TRBJ2-7; D remains unclear. CDR3 length: 13 residues. Germline CDR1 reads MNHEY; CDR2 reads SVGAGI. Trimming cost V 5 bases and J 4 bases, with 12 bases left between them. This chain's CDR3 is CASSLELDYEQYF. In nucleotides, the CDR3 is TGTGCCAGCAGTCTAGAACTGGATTACGAGCAGTACTTC.

The V gene is TRBV14, the J gene TRBJ1-1; D is uncertain. The CDR3 has 14 residues. V was clipped by 0 bases and J by 11 bases, with 16 bases between them. Germline V gene sequence: CDR1 SGHDN, CDR2 FVKESK. CDR3 bases: TGTGCCAGCAGCCAAGATAGAGCGGAAACGCGGGCTTTCTTT. It encodes CASSQDRAETRAFF.

The gene calls are TRBV18 and TRBJ2-7, with D possibly TRBD2 on 6 matching bases. CDR1 is KGHSH and CDR2 is LQKENI in the germline V gene. The V and J ends lost 5 bases and 2 bases respectively, with 16 bases between them. The CDR3 runs to 15 residues. CDR3 sequence: CASSEGRGRTYEQYF. DNA of the CDR3: TGTGCCAGCTCAGAGGGACGAGGGAGGACCTACGAGCAGTACTTC.

The DNA of the CDR3 is TGTGCCAGCACGACCTCTAGAGATGAGCAGTTCTTC. It yields the protein CASTTSRDEQFF. This chain joins TRBV12-3 or TRBV12-4 and TRBJ2-1, with unresolved D. Between the trimmed V and J ends, which lost 7 bases and 8 bases, there was a span of 12 bases. The CDR3 contains 12 residues.

The chain employs TRBV12-3 or TRBV12-4 and TRBJ2-7; possible D gene TRBD1, 5 bases. The length of the CDR3 is 13 residues. Trimming cost V 1 base and J 6 bases, with 10 bases left between them. CDR3 loop: CASSLGQFGEQYF. The CDR3, as DNA: TGTGCCAGCAGTTTAGGACAGTTCGGCGAGCAGTACTTC.

The chain recombines TRBV12-3 or TRBV12-4 with TRBJ2-7; weak D call: TRBD1 (6 bases). The CDR3 is 13 residues long. V was trimmed by 5 bases and J by 2 bases, leaving 10 bases between them. CDR3 amino acids: CASSTGDTYEQYF. The CDR3 region has the DNA TGTGCCAGCAGTACCGGGGACACCTACGAGCAGTACTTC.

CDR3 loop: CASSPAGTGGGETQYF. The CDR3 DNA reads as TGCGCCAGCAGCCCCGCCGGGACAGGGGGCGGAGAGACCCAGTACTTC. The V call is TRBV5-1, the J call TRBJ2-5; the match to TRBD1 covers 12 bases. Germline V CDR1 and CDR2: SGHRS, YFSETQ. The CDR3 is made up of 16 amino acids. V was clipped by 4 bases and J by 4 bases; unmatched bases: 8. Full variable domain (missing parts from reference TRBV5-1 and TRBJ2-5): KAGVTQTPRYLIKTRGQQVTLSCSPISGHRSVSWYQQTPGQGLQFLFEYFSETQRNKGNFPGRFSGRQFSNSRSEMNVSTLELGDSALYLCASSPAGTGGGETQYFGPGTRLLVL.

The rearrangement uses TRBV24-1 and TRBJ1-5, with TRBD1 as a possible D gene (6 bases). Germline-derived CDR1 and CDR2 are KGHDR and SFDVKD. The CDR3 contains 13 residues. Trimming pared 5 bases from V and 5 bases from J, leaving 9 bases between. Written as DNA, the CDR3 is TGTGCCACCAGTGGGTACAGGGATCAGCCCCAGCATTTT. Its translation: CATSGYRDQPQHF.

V and J are TRBV28 and TRBJ2-5, with D possibly being TRBD2 (7 bases). In germline, CDR1 is MDHEN, CDR2 SYDVKM. The V gene lost 6 bases and the J gene lost 9 bases, with 14 bases spanning the gap. The CDR3 loop spans 12 amino acids. The CDR3 region has the DNA TGTGCCAGCAGCACCACAGGGAGGGCCCAGTACTTC. Translating it yields CASSTTGRAQYF.

The J gene is TRBJ1-3, the V gene TRBV27; D not resolved. Germline CDR1 and CDR2: MNHEY and SMNVEV (reference sequence). The length of the CDR3 is 17 residues. Trimming removed 4 bases from V and 4 bases from J, with 20 bases in between. As DNA, the CDR3 is TGTGCCAGCAGTTCCCTGTCGACGGTGGGCTCAGGAAACACCATATATTTT. Translating it yields CASSSLSTVGSGNTIYF.

CDR3 sequence (DNA): TGTGCCAGCAGCCCGGATATCGGGACAGGGCACTATGGCTACACCTTC. This codes for CASSPDIGTGHYGYTF. The chain has TRBV14 and TRBJ1-2; 9 bases align to TRBD1. V shed 4 bases, J shed 3 bases, and the junction held 9 bases outside the gene matches. Germline loops: CDR1 SGHDN, CDR2 FVKESK. The CDR3 has 16 amino acids.

The CDR3 sequence: CASSSRRDSLHTDTQYF. CDR3 DNA sequence: TGTGCCAGCAGCTCACGCCGGGACTCCCTACACACAGATACGCAGTATTTT. The J gene is TRBJ2-3, the V gene TRBV7-3, with D perhaps TRBD2 (6 bases). This CDR3 is built from 17 residues. Germline V lookup: CDR1 SGHTA, CDR2 FQGTGA. The V end was cut by 4 bases, the J end by 2 bases, with 19 bases between.

The chain uses TRBV5-1 and TRBJ2-3; 8 bases are a match to TRBD2. The CDR3 contains 19 residues. With V trimmed by 0 bases and J by 2 bases, 14 bases remained unmatched. CDR1 SGHRS and CDR2 YFSETQ come from the germline V gene. DNA for the CDR3: TGCGCCAGCAGCTTGGCTGCTACTAGCGGTACCCTATACACAGATACGCAGTATTTT. It encodes CASSLAATSGTLYTDTQYF.